This entry describes one TCR beta chain. Its antigen is unknown. 5' RACE with UMI labels generated the TRB cDNA libraries. TCRdb re-analyzed the 5' RACE reads; it lists each CDR3 protein once, without DNA. Seen in this sample are more than 50,000 distinct CDR3 sequences; the ten most common clones hold about 0.42%. This record belongs to a study of CXCR3-negative and CXCR3-positive naive CD8 T cells. In triplicate, each CD8+ T cell subset was sorted at under 350,000 cells per replicate. CD45RO-CCR7+CD27+CD95- expression identified naive CD8+ T cells. Germline-derived CDR1 and CDR2 are SEHNR and FQNEAQ (reference sequence). The CDR3 loop spans 15 amino acids. General study findings and limits: TRB CDR3 properties indicated TCR strength, while surface CD5 was similar across naive subsets. The study found more hydrophobic TRB CDR3s in CXCR3-positive naive cells than in CXCR3-negative naive cells.

The TCR comes from a human donor in good health. Some clones in this sample may be carry-over from other donors' samples. The chain links TRBV7-9 to TRBJ2-1. The sample taken for sequencing was naive CXCR3- CD8+ T cells from blood. The subset was: CD45RO-CCR7+CD27+CD95- naive CD8+ T cells lacking CXCR3 (TNR3-). The CDR3 protein is CASSLQGAYYNEQFF.